This T cell receptor beta chain was recorded in a study of blood T cell repertoires in COVID-19. TCRdb's table, derived via immunoSEQ multiplex PCR, lists solely in-frame clones and lacks some. The data hold under 350,000 clones, with around 92% observed a single time. All enrollees were about 18 to 89 years old and from 20 to 30 US areas. Participant-given clinical history determined each cohort assignment. Recovered participants had two consecutive negative NP/OP PCR tests, healthcare professional clearance, or symptom resolution. The CDR3 contains 14 residues. The germline gives CDR1 LNHDA, CDR2 SQIVND (reference sequence). V dropped 8 bases and J dropped 0 bases, with 14 bases sitting between them. In its sample, this clone was seen a few times.

Sequenced material: PBMCs or T cells enriched from blood (not recorded which). The chain employs TRBV19 and TRBJ2-7; D possibly corresponds to TRBD1 (6 bases). The TCR comes from an older woman who had recovered from COVID-19. Here the CDR3 DNA reads TGTGCCAGTGGAATGACAGGATACTCCTACGAGCAGTACTTC. It translates to CASGMTGYSYEQYF. Based on the CDR3 plus reference TRBV19 and TRBJ2-7, the full variable domain is DGGITQSPKYLFRKEGQNVTLSCEQNLNHDAMYWYRQDPGQGLRLIYYSQIVNDFQKGDIAEGYSVSREKKESFPLTVTSAQKNPTAFYLCASGMTGYSYEQYFGPGTRLTVT.